These 6 T cell receptor beta chains originate from one sample sequenced in a study of T cell responses to AZD1222 COVID-19 vaccine. Profiling relied on immunoSEQ multiplex PCR, and the TCRdb table lists in-frame clones only, not all of them. The sample lists around 130,000 clones; about 90% were seen once. The specimen comprised peripheral blood, sampled on day 0 of MenACWY control vaccination. The receptors were gathered from an adult in good health.

The J gene is TRBJ1-1, the V gene TRBV19; D is ambiguous. The CDR3 runs to 13 residues. CDR1 LNHDA and CDR2 SQIVND come from the germline V gene (reference sequence). Trimming took off 5 bases at V and 1 base at J, with 8 bases between the two ends. The CDR3 protein is CASSPHENTEAFF. The CDR3 DNA reads as TGTGCCAGTAGTCCACACGAGAACACTGAAGCTTTCTTT.

The chain joins TRBV5-4 to TRBJ2-3, with D uncertain. Germline loops: CDR1 SGHNT, CDR2 YYREEE (reference sequence). The CDR3 extends over 16 amino acids. V lost 4 bases and J lost 7, with 22 bases in between. The CDR3: CASSLGGVVFTNTQYF. CDR3 coding DNA: TGTGCCAGCAGCCTGGGTGGAGTAGTTTTTACAAATACGCAGTATTTT.

The chain employs TRBV28 and TRBJ1-1; 8 bases map to TRBD1. The CDR3 extends over 15 amino acids. Looked up from germline, CDR1 is MDHEN and CDR2 is SYDVKM. The J segment lost 2 bases and the V segment lost 5 bases, leaving 7 bases of the junction unmatched. CDR3 sequence (DNA): TGTGCCAGCAGTCTACCGACAGGGGCCAACACTGAAGCTTTCTTT. Protein sequence: CASSLPTGANTEAFF. Using reference TRBV28 and TRBJ1-1 for the parts outside the CDR3, the full variable domain is DVKVTQSSRYLVKRTGEKVFLECVQDMDHENMFWYRQDPGLGLRLIYFSYDVKMKEKGDIPEGYSVSREKKERFSLILESASTNQTSMYLCASSLPTGANTEAFFGQGTRLTVV.

This clone was found a few times. V gene TRBV11-3 combines with J gene TRBJ2-2; the D gene is possibly TRBD1 (5 bases). CDR1 and CDR2 from the germline V gene are SGHNT and YENEEA. The CDR3 totals 13 residues. Trimming shortened V by 3 bases and J by 6 bases, and 8 bases separated the two germline ends. The CDR3 loop is CASSFKGSGELFF. The CDR3 DNA reads TGTGCCAGCAGCTTCAAGGGGTCCGGGGAGCTGTTTTTT.

The genes are TRBV7-6 and TRBJ2-7; 10 positions match TRBD1. CDR3 length: 15 amino acids. Germline CDR1 is SGHVS and CDR2 is FNYEAQ. J lost 5 bases, V lost 1 base, and 5 bases had no gene match. For the CDR3, the DNA is TGTGCCAGCAGCTTAGGCCCTGGGACAGGGGACGAGCAGTACTTC. Translation gives CASSLGPGTGDEQYF.

The gene calls are TRBV10-1 and TRBJ1-1; TRBD1 agrees at 12 bases. The CDR3 length is 14 residues. From germline, CDR1 is WNHNN and CDR2 SYGVQD (reference sequence). J was trimmed by 2 bases and V by 6 bases; bases with no gene match: 1. CDR3 bases: TGCGCCAGCAGGGGGACAGGGGGCAACACTGAAGCTTTCTTT. Its protein is CASRGTGGNTEAFF.